This T cell receptor (beta chain) was retrieved from a study of blood T cells in healthy people across ages. CDR1 and CDR2 (germline): LNHDA, SQIVND (reference sequence). V was shortened by 8 bases and J by 0 bases, with 7 bases between the two germline ends. The CDR3 runs 12 residues. In its sample, this clonotype was seen a few times. A sample-barcoded 5' primer and a J-beta primer mix were used in a second PCR of roughly 7 to 11 cycles. TCRdb analysed the 5' RACE reads with MiXCR anew, one entry per CDR3 protein. The table records approximately 1.5 million distinct CDR3 sequences, approximately 32% of them present only once.

The chain links TRBV19 to TRBJ2-5, with a possible D match to TRBD2 (6 bases). This receptor was obtained from a woman aged 25 to 39 in good health. Material for sequencing was blood. DNA of the CDR3: TGTGCCAGTGGGGACTACCAAGAGACCCAGTACTTC. This translates into CASGDYQETQYF.